A single sample is the source of the 12 T cell receptor beta chains below, sequenced in a study of cytomegalovirus exposure and HLA in healthy donors. PCR primers comprised 60 Vbeta and 13 Jbeta primers. Some clones are missing from TCRdb's copy, which holds only in-frame ones; the method was immunoSEQ multiplex PCR. The repertoire has roughly 190,000 clones, approximately 90% of them found once; the top ten carry around 1%. Sequenced input: PBMCs. These receptors came from a boy aged 2 to 10 in good health and CMV-seronegative.

The J gene is TRBJ1-4, the V gene TRBV7-9; D ambiguous. Trimming left V 5 bases short and J 8 bases short, with 15 bases between. There are 14 residues in the CDR3. Germline CDR1 reads SEHNR; CDR2 reads FQNEAQ (reference sequence). The CDR3, as DNA: TGTGCCAGCAGCCTTCGGTCGGGGTTGGAAAAACTGTTTTTT. This codes for CASSLRSGLEKLFF.

The J gene is TRBJ2-7, the V gene TRBV27, with TRBD2 matching 7 bases. From germline, CDR1 is MNHEY and CDR2 SMNVEV (reference sequence). Germline trimming cut 3 bases from V and 2 bases from J; bases unmatched to any gene: 10. The CDR3 is 16 residues long. In nucleotides, the CDR3 is TGTGCCAGCAGTTTCCTCTCTAGCGGACTCACCTACGAGCAGTACTTC. The encoded protein is CASSFLSSGLTYEQYF.

The chain combines TRBV27 with TRBJ2-7; 13 bases map to TRBD2. This CDR3 has 16 residues. V trimming: 4 bases; J trimming: 3 bases; junction bases outside the gene matches: 6. Germline V lookup: CDR1 MNHEY, CDR2 SMNVEV (reference sequence). The DNA of the CDR3 is TGTGCCAGCAGTTATCGGACTAGCGGGGGCTTCTACGAGCAGTACTTC. It codes for CASSYRTSGGFYEQYF.

This clone was observed a single time. The V gene is TRBV5-5, the J gene TRBJ1-3; D unresolved. The CDR3 sequence is 14 residues long. Trimming stripped 2 bases from V and 2 bases from J, with 8 bases between. Germline CDR1 is SGHKS and CDR2 is YYEKEE (reference sequence). The chain's CDR3 is CASSFTGPGNTIYF. The CDR3 DNA reads as TGTGCCAGCAGCTTCACGGGTCCTGGAAACACCATATATTTT. Together with reference TRBV5-5 and TRBJ1-3, the CDR3 gives the full variable domain: DAGVTQSPTHLIKTRGQQVTLRCSPISGHKSVSWYQQVLGQGPQFIFQYYEKEERGRGNFPDRFSARQFPNYSSELNVNALLLGDSALYLCASSFTGPGNTIYFGEGSWLTVV.

V gene TRBV7-2 combines with J gene TRBJ2-2; maybe TRBD1 (6 bases). The V gene lost 6 bases and the J gene lost 2 bases, with 13 bases spanning the gap. Looked up from germline, CDR1 is SGHTA and CDR2 is FQGNSA. CDR3 length: 15 residues. CDR3 nucleotide sequence: TGTGCCAGCAGTTCCCGGACAGCAAACACCGGGGAGCTGTTTTTT. This encodes CASSSRTANTGELFF.

CDR3 loop: CAWTSSGLAGTTDTQYF. The CDR3, as DNA: TGTGCCTGGACCTCCTCGGGGCTAGCGGGAACCACAGATACGCAGTATTTT. V is TRBV30 and J is TRBJ2-3, with 9 bases lining up with TRBD2. This CDR3 spans 17 amino acids. V was pared by 4 bases and J by 2 bases, with 13 bases of the junction left unmatched. CDR1 and CDR2 from the germline V gene are GTSNPN and SVGIG (reference sequence).

The chain's CDR3 is CASSDRGYTEAFF. CDR3 sequence (DNA): TGTGCCAGCAGTGACAGGGGTTATACTGAAGCTTTCTTT. The chain links TRBV6-6 to TRBJ1-1, with TRBD1 matching over 8 bases. J lost 5 bases, V lost 5 bases, and 4 bases had no gene match. Germline V gives CDR1 MNHNY, CDR2 SVGAGI (reference sequence). The CDR3 consists of 13 residues.

J is TRBJ1-6 and V is TRBV11-2; 7 nucleotides align to TRBD1. The germline V gene has CDR1 SGHAT and CDR2 FQNNGV. V shed 3 bases and J 7 bases; nucleotides not matched to a gene: 3. This CDR3 is built from 14 residues. The CDR3 spells CASSFDRDNSPLHF. CDR3 nucleotide sequence: TGTGCCAGCAGCTTCGACAGGGACAATTCACCCCTCCACTTT. Full variable domain (remainder filled in from reference TRBV11-2 and TRBJ1-6): EAGVAQSPRYKIIEKRQSVAFWCNPISGHATLYWYQQILGQGPKLLIQFQNNGVVDDSQLPKDRFSAERLKGVDSTLKIQPAKLEDSAVYLCASSFDRDNSPLHFGNGTRLTVT.

The chain uses TRBV7-8 and TRBJ2-1; 8 nucleotides match TRBD1. V dropped 4 bases and J dropped 7; count of bases not matched to a gene: 6. The germline V gene encodes CDR1 SGHVS and CDR2 FQNEAQ. CDR3 length: 14 amino acids. CDR3 in amino acids: CASSSYRTGNEQFF. The CDR3 bases are TGTGCCAGCAGCTCGTATAGGACAGGGAATGAGCAGTTCTTC.

The gene calls are TRBV28 and TRBJ2-7; 8 bases match TRBD1. Per germline, CDR1 MDHEN and CDR2 SYDVKM. There are 14 residues in the CDR3. The V gene end was trimmed by 7 bases and the J gene end by 3 bases; junction bases not matched to a gene: 8. The CDR3 is CASIPGTGHYEQYF. As DNA, the CDR3 is TGTGCCAGCATCCCCGGGACAGGACACTACGAGCAGTACTTC.

This chain links TRBV5-1 with TRBJ1-6; unclear D gene. Germline V gives CDR1 SGHRS, CDR2 YFSETQ. The ends were cut back, 2 bases at V and 8 bases at J, with 11 bases in the middle. CDR3 size: 14 residues. CDR3 sequence: CASSLPDGDSPLHF. The CDR3 DNA is TGCGCCAGCAGCTTACCGGATGGAGATTCACCCCTCCACTTT.

This chain joins TRBV7-3 and TRBJ2-1; D unclear. V lost 4 bases and J lost 7, with 17 bases in between. This CDR3 contains 15 residues. The germline V gene encodes CDR1 SGHTA and CDR2 FQGTGA. CDR3 loop: CASSSRGLMRNEQFF. The CDR3 DNA reads as TGTGCCAGCAGCTCCCGCGGCCTTATGAGGAATGAGCAGTTCTTC.